These T cell receptor beta chains were read from a single sample in a study of patients and donors after allogeneic stem cell transplantation. TCRdb called the RT-PCR reads again in MiXCR, with one record for every CDR3 protein. Seen here are about 960,000 distinct CDR3 sequences, about 20% observed once, and the top ten hold around 6%. The specimen sequenced was blood, either unsorted or a sorted T cell fraction (not recorded which). The receptors were gathered from a human donor who was either an allogeneic HSCT recipient or a stem cell or donor lymphocyte infusion donor (not recorded which). It is not recorded whose cells these are; they may come from a transplant donor. Both conserved end residues are part of each CDR3. The D gene is left open where the match is weak. Rows give clone size only sometimes, using once, few, many, or a class for an expanded clone.

clone_size | j_call | v_call | d_call | cdr3_aa | cdr3_nt
NA | TRBJ1-5 | TRBV10-2 | NA | CASSELNQPQHF | TGCGCCAGCAGTGAGCTCAATCAGCCCCAGCATTTT
NA | TRBJ2-1 | TRBV7-3 | TRBD2 | CASSLLAGEGSEEQFF | TGTGCCAGCAGCCTCCTAGCGGGAGAAGGGTCGGAGGAGCAGTTCTTC
NA | TRBJ1-2 | TRBV12-3/TRBV12-4 | NA | CASSLAGSSNYGYTF | TGTGCCAGCAGTTTAGCGGGCAGCTCTAACTATGGCTACACCTTC
NA | TRBJ1-4 | TRBV4-3 | TRBD1 | CASSQDRGQNEKLFF | TGCGCCAGCAGCCAAGACAGGGGGCAAAATGAAAAACTGTTTTTT
NA | TRBJ1-1 | TRBV10-3 | NA | CAIGRLAYRDLNTEAFF | TGTGCCATCGGGAGGTTAGCCTACAGGGATCTGAACACTGAAGCTTTCTTT
few | TRBJ2-1 | TRBV3-1 | TRBD2 | CASSQDWSGGRVYNEQFF | TGTGCCAGCAGCCAAGATTGGTCGGGAGGCCGAGTTTACAATGAGCAGTTCTTC
few | TRBJ1-1 | TRBV27 | TRBD1 | CASRDRGQGNTEAFF | TGTGCCAGCAGAGACAGGGGACAGGGGAACACTGAAGCTTTCTTT
NA | TRBJ1-2 | TRBV7-2 | TRBD1 | CASSSPIQGEANYGYTF | TGTGCCAGCAGCTCACCTATACAGGGGGAAGCTAACTATGGCTACACCTTC
NA | TRBJ2-7 | TRBV20-1 | NA | CSAVVPSSYEQYF | TGCAGTGCCGTCGTTCCAAGCTCCTACGAGCAGTACTTC
NA | TRBJ2-3 | TRBV15 | NA | CATSRRRGYRTDTQYF | TGTGCCACCAGCAGAAGAAGGGGGTACCGCACAGATACGCAGTATTTT
NA | TRBJ2-1 | TRBV28 | TRBD2 | CASSRSGRFSEQFF | TGTGCCAGCAGTCGTAGCGGGAGGTTTAGTGAGCAGTTCTTC
many | TRBJ2-1 | TRBV10-3 | NA | CAISAQVYEQFF | TGTGCCATCAGCGCTCAGGTCTATGAGCAGTTCTTC
few | TRBJ2-5 | TRBV9 | TRBD2 | CASSPVGGGAQETQYF | TGTGCCAGCAGCCCAGTTGGCGGGGGGGCCCAAGAGACCCAGTACTTC
NA | TRBJ2-3 | TRBV12-3/TRBV12-4 | TRBD1 | CASTEDRARSDTQYF | TGTGCCAGCACCGAGGACAGGGCGAGATCAGATACGCAGTATTTT
few | TRBJ1-2 | TRBV6-5 | NA | CASSYTLGGGYTF | TGTGCCAGCAGTTACACCCTCGGGGGTGGCTACACCTTC
NA | TRBJ1-2 | TRBV20-1 | NA | CSARVPGVVGYTF | TGCAGTGCTAGAGTCCCGGGGGTAGTTGGCTACACCTTC
few | TRBJ1-6 | TRBV28 | TRBD1 | CASSPRQGAGSPLHF | TGTGCCAGCAGTCCCAGACAGGGAGCGGGTTCACCCCTCCACTTT
NA | TRBJ2-3 | TRBV24-1 | TRBD1 | CATSDPPGTETDTQYF | TGTGCCACCAGTGATCCCCCCGGGACAGAGACAGATACGCAGTATTTT
few | TRBJ2-1 | TRBV11-3 | NA | CASTPRGNEQFF | TGTGCCAGCACCCCCCGTGGGAATGAGCAGTTCTTC
few | TRBJ1-1 | TRBV6-2/TRBV6-3 | NA | CASSWTVMTEAFF | TGTGCCAGCTCCTGGACGGTAATGACTGAAGCTTTCTTT
few | TRBJ2-1 | TRBV12-3/TRBV12-4 | NA | CASRSDYLSYNEQFF | TGTGCCAGCAGGTCGGACTACCTCTCCTACAATGAGCAGTTCTTT
NA | TRBJ2-7 | TRBV10-2 | TRBD2 | CASRKWTSGSFYEQYF | TGCGCCAGCAGAAAATGGACTAGCGGGAGTTTCTACGAGCAGTACTTC
few | TRBJ2-3 | TRBV5-1 | NA | CASSSGSSPTDTQYF | TGCGCCAGCAGCTCGGGATCTTCCCCCACAGATACGCAGTATTTT
NA | TRBJ2-3 | TRBV4-2 | TRBD2 | CASSHQLGLAGSADTQYF | TGTGCCAGCAGCCACCAACTTGGACTAGCCGGATCGGCAGATACGCAGTATTTT
NA | TRBJ2-7 | TRBV6-2/TRBV6-3 | TRBD1 | CASRYPGTGQAYEQYF | TGTGCCAGCAGATACCCCGGGACAGGGCAAGCCTACGAGCAGTACTTC
few | TRBJ2-1 | TRBV2 | NA | CASTRGPSGSSYNEQFF | TGTGCCAGTACCCGAGGCCCCTCTGGGAGCTCCTACAATGAGCAGTTCTTC
NA | TRBJ2-7 | TRBV12-3/TRBV12-4 | TRBD2 | CASSPLAGVIYEQYF | TGTGCCAGCAGCCCCCTAGCGGGAGTTATTTACGAGCAGTACTTC
few | TRBJ1-4 | TRBV2 | NA | CASSTDNEKLFF | TGTGCCAGCAGTACGGACAATGAAAAACTGTTTTTT
few | TRBJ1-1 | TRBV6-2/TRBV6-3 | NA | CASSLLQPTEAFF | TGTGCCAGCAGCCTCCTCCAGCCGACTGAAGCTTTCTTT
NA | TRBJ1-2 | TRBV29-1 | NA | CSVEGGDTGNYGYTF | TGCAGCGTTGAAGGGGGCGACACGGGTAACTATGGCTACACCTTC
NA | TRBJ1-2 | TRBV12-3/TRBV12-4 | TRBD1 | CASGSQGDYGYTF | TGTGCCAGCGGCTCACAGGGGGATTATGGCTACACCTTC
NA | TRBJ2-7 | TRBV4-2 | TRBD2 | CASSPTSGGRLGEQYF | TGTGCCAGCAGCCCTACTAGCGGGGGCAGACTGGGGGAGCAGTACTTC
NA | TRBJ2-7 | TRBV5-5 | TRBD2 | CASSLEGLALTYEQYF | TGTGCCAGCAGCTTGGAGGGACTAGCGTTAACCTACGAGCAGTACTTC
NA | TRBJ2-2 | TRBV4-1 | TRBD2 | CASSKETSAPGELFF | TGCGCCAGCAGCAAAGAGACTAGCGCCCCCGGGGAGCTGTTTTTT
NA | TRBJ1-2 | TRBV20-1 | NA | CSARDDTGGYTF | TGCAGTGCTAGAGATGATACAGGGGGCTACACCTTC
few | TRBJ2-3 | TRBV20-1 | NA | CSARDSEGTDTQYF | TGCAGTGCTAGAGATTCAGAGGGGACAGATACGCAGTATTTT
NA | TRBJ1-1 | TRBV5-1 | TRBD1 | CASSYTGQGAKAFF | TGCGCCAGCAGCTACACTGGACAGGGAGCGAAGGCTTTCTTT
NA | TRBJ2-5 | TRBV20-1 | TRBD2 | CSAREGLAGLQETQYF | TGCAGTGCTAGGGAGGGACTAGCGGGTTTACAAGAGACCCAGTACTTC
NA | TRBJ1-1 | TRBV5-6 | TRBD1 | CASSSIDRGQAFF | TGTGCCAGCAGCTCGATTGACAGGGGGCAGGCTTTCTTT
many | TRBJ1-5 | TRBV29-1 | TRBD1 | CRDQGASIGQPQHF | TGCAGAGACCAGGGGGCGAGCATAGGTCAGCCCCAGCATTTT
NA | TRBJ2-2 | TRBV24-1 | TRBD2 | CATSKGLAGHTGELFF | TGTGCCACCTCCAAAGGTCTAGCGGGACACACCGGGGAGCTGTTTTTT
few | TRBJ2-5 | TRBV7-2 | NA | CASSLAYETQYF | TGTGCCAGCAGCTTAGCGTATGAGACCCAGTACTTC
few | TRBJ2-7 | TRBV27 | TRBD1 | CASSLSVGPGGGLYEQYF | TGTGCCAGCAGTTTATCCGTTGGACCAGGGGGCGGGCTCTACGAGCAGTACTTC
NA | TRBJ2-7 | TRBV27 | NA | CASSSPGEGYEQYF | TGTGCCAGCAGTTCTCCAGGGGAGGGCTACGAGCAGTACTTC
NA | TRBJ2-6 | TRBV6-5 | NA | CASSYGLSGANVLTF | TGTGCCAGCAGTTACGGGCTCTCTGGGGCCAACGTCCTGACTTTC